This T cell receptor beta chain is drawn from a study of cytomegalovirus exposure and HLA in healthy donors. Study-wide results and caveats: Many donors carried some public TCRs, although rarity characterized most TCR sequences. In a later analysis, TCR association rates varied by HLA locus: DRB1 most, HLA-C fewest. With further analysis later on, most CMV-associated TCR beta chains appeared HLA-restricted.

The primer mix had 60 Vbeta and 13 Jbeta primers. Here immunoSEQ multiplex PCR was the method, and the copy in TCRdb shows in-frame clones only, minus some. The table records 120,000 or so clones, roughly 72% of them present only once. About this clone itself: Its antigen is unidentified.

CDR1 MNHNY and CDR2 SVGAGI come from the germline V gene (reference sequence). The CDR3 runs 14 residues. With V trimmed by 5 bases and J by 8 bases, 7 bases remained unmatched. V gene TRBV6-6 combines with J gene TRBJ1-2; 11 bases are a match to TRBD1. The sample taken for sequencing was PBMCs. This TCR was sampled from a woman between 50 and 59 years old in good health and CMV-seropositive. DNA for the CDR3: TGTGCCAGCAGTGAGCGGGACAGGGGGGGAGGCTACACCTTC. The encoded protein is CASSERDRGGGYTF.